This TCR beta chain was identified in a study of blood T cells in healthy people across ages. There are 15 residues in the CDR3. Per germline, CDR1 SGHRS and CDR2 YFSETQ. V lost 0 bases to trimming and J lost 4 bases, with 12 bases between them. A second PCR of about 6 to 12 cycles used a sample-barcoded 5' primer and a J-beta primer mix. Each CDR3 protein is one row after TCRdb ran MiXCR on the 5' RACE reads. The sample shows 1.5 million to 2 million distinct CDR3 sequences, 28% of them seen only once. The chain carries TRBV5-1 and TRBJ2-3; D gene uncertain. The sequencing input was blood. This TCR was sampled from a woman in her twenties or thirties in good health. For the CDR3, the DNA is TGCGCCAGCAGCTTGGCTTCAAAAGGCGCAGATACGCAGTATTTT. It encodes CASSLASKGADTQYF.